Listed below are T cell receptor beta chains from one sample, sequenced in a study of OX40 agonist ivuxolimab in advanced cancers. Sequenced by immunoSEQ multiplex PCR; TCRdb stores in-frame clones only, minus some. The sample contains 98,000 or so clones, about four fifths of which appear only once. Source: CD4+ or CD8+ T cells sorted from blood, taken in a trial of the OX40 agonist ivuxolimab. Receptor source: an adult with an advanced solid tumor such as melanoma, head and neck, liver or kidney cancer. Both conserved end residues are part of each CDR3. Fields, in order: clone size, J gene, V gene, D gene, CDR3 DNA, CDR3 protein. A D gene is named only where the DNA matches it firmly. Rows give clone size only sometimes, using once, few, many, or a class for an expanded clone.

>-|TRBJ2-7|TRBV15|TRBD2
TGTGCCACCAGCAGAGGCGGGAGCCACGAGCAGTACTTC
CATSRGGSHEQYF
>-|TRBJ2-4|TRBV18|TRBD1
TGTGCCAGCTCACCCGGGACAGGGACCAAAAACATTCAGTACTTC
CASSPGTGTKNIQYF
>-|TRBJ2-7|TRBV7-2|-
TGTGCCAGCAGCTTAAAAACAGATCTCTCCTACGAGCAGTACTTC
CASSLKTDLSYEQYF
>-|TRBJ1-4|TRBV18|-
TGTGCCAGCTCCGGCCCCCGGGGTGAAAAACTGTTTTTT
CASSGPRGEKLFF
>-|TRBJ2-7|TRBV4-3|-
TGCGCCAGCAGCCAAGATCACAACAGCCTGAGCTCCTACGAGCAGTACTTC
CASSQDHNSLSSYEQYF
>-|TRBJ2-2|TRBV28|TRBD1
TGTGCCAGCACCACGAGACAGGGCACCGGGGAGCTGTTTTTT
CASTTRQGTGELFF
>-|TRBJ2-3|TRBV5-1|TRBD2
TGCGCCAGCAGGTTCTTACTAGCGGGAAAGGCAGATACGCAGTATTTT
CASRFLLAGKADTQYF
>-|TRBJ1-4|TRBV6-1|-
TGTGCCAGCATCGCCGGACAGATTAATGAAAAACTGTTTTTT
CASIAGQINEKLFF
>-|TRBJ2-7|TRBV7-2|-
TGTGCCAGCAGCTTGGAACCAGGCAGACCCTTGAACTTC
CASSLEPGRPLNF
>-|TRBJ2-1|TRBV9|TRBD2
TGTGCCAGCAGCGTAGATGGCTATAGCGGGAATGAGCAGTTCTTC
CASSVDGYSGNEQFF
>few|TRBJ2-1|TRBV2|-
TGTGCCAGCAGTTTAGGCAGGAGTACCTACAATGAGCAGTTCTTC
CASSLGRSTYNEQFF
>-|TRBJ1-4|TRBV4-1|-
TGCGCCAGCAGCCAAATCGTACCTTTGGGGGAATCTAATCCGGAACTGTTTTTT
CASSQIVPLGESNPELFF
>-|TRBJ1-4|TRBV27|-
TGTGCCAGCTCGGAGGGTAAAGATGAAAAACTGTTTTTT
CASSEGKDEKLFF
>once|TRBJ2-5|TRBV10-2|-
TGCGCCAGCAGTCCAAATTGGGGGGACAGATTACAAGAGACCCAGTACTTC
CASSPNWGDRLQETQYF
>-|TRBJ1-1|TRBV7-2|TRBD1
TGTGCCAGCAGCCCCAGGGGGCCGCGGGAAGCTTTCTTT
CASSPRGPREAFF
>-|TRBJ1-2|TRBV7-2|-
TGTGCCAGCAGCCCGGGCCCTTCCTATGGCTACACCTTC
CASSPGPSYGYTF
>-|TRBJ1-3|TRBV9|TRBD1
TGTGCCAGCAGCAGGAGGGACAGCAACTCTGGAAACACCATATATTTT
CASSRRDSNSGNTIYF
>-|TRBJ2-7|TRBV7-9|TRBD2
TGTGCCAGCAGCTTAGTAAGCGGGAGCTCCTACGAGCAGTACTTC
CASSLVSGSSYEQYF
>-|TRBJ2-5|TRBV4-2|TRBD1
TGTGCCAGCAGCCGACAAGGGACAGGAAGTGAGACCCAGTACTTC
CASSRQGTGSETQYF
>-|TRBJ2-1|TRBV11-3|-
TGTGCCAGCAGCTTTTCCGGGACCGCCGACCAGTTCTTC
CASSFSGTADQFF
>-|TRBJ2-2|TRBV10-1|-
TGCGCCAGCAAGGAGGGGACGGCCGGGGAGCTGTTTTTT
CASKEGTAGELFF
>once|TRBJ1-2|TRBV6-9|-
TGTGCCAGCAGTTCCACAGGGTTCTATGGCTACACCTTC
CASSSTGFYGYTF
>-|TRBJ1-6|TRBV23-1|-
TGCGCCAGCAGTCTGGGAGAGAGCTCCTATAATTCACCCCTCCACTTT
CASSLGESSYNSPLHF
>-|TRBJ1-6|TRBV7-2|-
TGTGCCAGCAGCTTAACAGTTTATAATTCACCCCTCCACTTT
CASSLTVYNSPLHF
>-|TRBJ2-7|TRBV7-2|TRBD2
TGTGCCAGCAGCTCTCCGGGACTAGCGGGGGGGTCGGGCGAGCAGTACTTC
CASSSPGLAGGSGEQYF
>-|TRBJ2-7|TRBV7-2|-
TGTGCCAGCAGCTCAACAGGCTCTTCCTACGAGCAGTACTTC
CASSSTGSSYEQYF
>-|TRBJ2-3|TRBV18|TRBD2
TGTGCCAGCTCACCAGGCGGACTAGCGGGAGGGCGGGTCACAGATACGCAGTATTTT
CASSPGGLAGGRVTDTQYF
>-|TRBJ2-6|TRBV14|-
TGTGCCAGCAGCCCGAATCGCAGGGTGATCTCTGGGGCCAACGTCCTGACTTTC
CASSPNRRVISGANVLTF
>-|TRBJ1-2|TRBV4-3|-
TGCGCCAGCAGCCAAGCGTGGGACTCACTCAACTATGGCTACACCTTC
CASSQAWDSLNYGYTF
>-|TRBJ2-1|TRBV7-2|TRBD1
TGTGCCAGCAGCTCATCTACAGGGGAGACTGAGCAGTTCTTC
CASSSSTGETEQFF
>-|TRBJ2-7|TRBV27|TRBD2
TGTGCCAGCAGTTTCCGGACTAGCGGTCGGTCCTACGAGCAGTACTTC
CASSFRTSGRSYEQYF
>-|TRBJ2-1|TRBV11-1|-
TGTGCCAGCAGCTTAGACAGCTCCTACAATGAGCAGTTCTTC
CASSLDSSYNEQFF
>-|TRBJ1-5|TRBV12-5|TRBD1
TGTGCTAGTGGCCCGGGGACAGGGGGACAGCCCCAGCATTTT
CASGPGTGGQPQHF
>-|TRBJ1-5|TRBV2|-
TGTGCCAGCAGTGAAGGGGGCGGCAATCAGCCCCAGCATTTT
CASSEGGGNQPQHF
>-|TRBJ1-3|TRBV13|-
TGTGCCAGCAGCCCAAGGTTAGCAATCGGAAACACCATATATTTT
CASSPRLAIGNTIYF
>-|TRBJ2-1|TRBV29-1|TRBD2
TGCAGCGTTCAGTGGTCTAGCGGGGTTCGAGAGCAGTTCTTC
CSVQWSSGVREQFF
>-|TRBJ1-2|TRBV5-6|-
TGTGCCAGCAGCTTGGTCGTTACGGGGGGCCATGGCTACACCTTC
CASSLVVTGGHGYTF
>-|TRBJ2-2|TRBV30|-
TGTGCCTGGACCCCAGGGGACGGGGAGCTGTTTTTT
CAWTPGDGELFF
>-|TRBJ2-7|TRBV21-1|-
TGTGCCAGCAGCAAAGATCCCGAGACAGGCCCCTACGAGCAGTACTTC
CASSKDPETGPYEQYF
>-|TRBJ1-3|TRBV7-9|-
TGTGCCAGCAGAGTGACGTCCGGAAACACCATATATTTT
CASRVTSGNTIYF
>-|TRBJ1-1|TRBV11-2|-
TGTGCCAGCAGCTCCTCTCGGAGGATTGGAGGTGAAGCTTTCTTT
CASSSSRRIGGEAFF
>-|TRBJ1-5|TRBV28|-
TGTGCCAGCAACAGAGGGGGGGGCAATCAGCCCCAGCATTTT
CASNRGGGNQPQHF
>-|TRBJ2-3|TRBV4-2|TRBD2
TGTGCCAGCAGCCAAGATTTAGCGGGGGTGAAGGATACGCAGTATTTT
CASSQDLAGVKDTQYF
>-|TRBJ2-7|TRBV4-3|TRBD1
TGCGCCAGCAGCCAAGGGGGTGTAGGGGGCGGATCCTACGAGCAGTACTTC
CASSQGGVGGGSYEQYF
>few|TRBJ1-2|TRBV19|TRBD1
TGTGCCAGTAGGCCTGATGGGACAGGCTGGGACTACACCTTC
CASRPDGTGWDYTF
>-|TRBJ1-1|TRBV7-9|-
TGTGCCAGCAGCTTGAGGGCGACAGATAACACTGAAGCTTTCTTT
CASSLRATDNTEAFF
>-|TRBJ1-5|TRBV19|-
TGTGCCAGTAGTATGGGTTTACAGCCCCAGCATTTT
CASSMGLQPQHF
>-|TRBJ2-7|TRBV7-2|TRBD2
TGTGCCAGCAGCCCCAAGGGACTAGCGGGAAACTTCCACGAGCAGTACTTC
CASSPKGLAGNFHEQYF
>-|TRBJ1-1|TRBV7-9|-
TGTGCCAGCAGCTTATTAGGGGCTAACACTGAAGCTTTCTTT
CASSLLGANTEAFF
>-|TRBJ1-3|TRBV28|-
TGTGCCAGCAGTAGGGTCTCTGGAAACACCATATATTTT
CASSRVSGNTIYF
>-|TRBJ2-7|TRBV4-1|TRBD2
TGCGCCAGCAGCCCCGGACTAGCGGACCACTACGAGCAGTACTTC
CASSPGLADHYEQYF